Listed below are T cell receptor beta chains from one sample, sequenced in a study of T cell responses to AZD1222 COVID-19 vaccine. TCRdb's copy holds only in-frame clones and misses some; the assay was immunoSEQ multiplex PCR. The data contain about 180,000 clones, around 88% of them singletons. The sample in question was peripheral blood, obtained on day 0 of AZD1222 vaccination. Every receptor here comes from an adult in good health. CDR3s include the opening cysteine and the closing phenylalanine or tryptophan. A D gene is named only where the DNA matches it firmly. Part of the rows lack a size; the others show once, few, many or a class for expanded clones.

d_call	v_call	j_call	clone_size	cdr3_aa	cdr3_nt
NA	TRBV19	TRBJ2-2	NA	CASERVAYTGELFF	TGTGCCAGTGAGCGAGTAGCGTACACCGGGGAGCTGTTTTTT
NA	TRBV5-4	TRBJ1-2	NA	CASSFFTDISGYTF	TGTGCCAGCAGCTTTTTCACAGACATTAGTGGCTACACCTTC
TRBD2	TRBV5-1	TRBJ2-1	NA	CASVPRGGRAYNEQFF	TGCGCCAGCGTCCCTCGGGGGGGCCGGGCCTACAATGAGCAGTTCTTC
NA	TRBV5-1	TRBJ1-4	NA	CASSRGTANEKLFF	TGCGCCAGCAGTAGGGGGACGGCTAATGAAAAACTGTTTTTT
NA	TRBV7-9	TRBJ1-1	NA	CASSRSGQTNTEAFF	TGTGCCAGCAGCCGCAGTGGACAGACCAACACTGAAGCTTTCTTT
NA	TRBV18	TRBJ1-1	NA	CASSPFSDTEAFF	TGTGCCAGCTCACCATTTTCGGACACTGAAGCTTTCTTT
TRBD1	TRBV30	TRBJ1-1	NA	CAWSRGQGLMNTEAFF	TGTGCCTGGAGTCGGGGACAGGGTCTTATGAACACTGAAGCTTTCTTT
NA	TRBV30	TRBJ1-3	NA	CAWKGTDLAGNTIYF	TGTGCCTGGAAAGGTACGGACCTGGCGGGAAACACCATATATTTT
NA	TRBV5-8	TRBJ1-2	NA	CASSLGPAGRENTF	TGTGCCAGCAGCTTGGGGCCGGCAGGAAGAGAAAACACCTTC
NA	TRBV7-9	TRBJ1-2	few	CASSPMTGGYGYTF	TGTGCCAGCAGCCCCATGACCGGCGGCTATGGCTACACCTTC
NA	TRBV19	TRBJ2-5	once	CASSIAGQPSRETQYF	TGTGCCAGTAGTATAGCTGGACAGCCCTCCCGAGAGACCCAGTACTTC
NA	TRBV7-2	TRBJ1-1	NA	CASSLRGGDEAFF	TGTGCCAGCAGCTTGAGGGGGGGAGACGAAGCTTTCTTT
NA	TRBV6-2/TRBV6-3	TRBJ2-2	NA	CASSYQGPNTGELFF	TGTGCCAGCAGTTACCAGGGACCTAACACCGGGGAGCTGTTTTTT
NA	TRBV5-1	TRBJ1-6	NA	CASSLEPGHVTHF	TGCGCCAGCAGCTTGGAGCCGGGGCACGTGACCCACTTT
NA	TRBV7-9	TRBJ1-6	NA	CASPGSDNSPLHF	TGTGCCAGCCCGGGGAGCGATAATTCACCCCTCCACTTT
TRBD1	TRBV5-6	TRBJ1-2	NA	CASTDRDGYTF	TGTGCCAGCACTGACAGGGATGGCTACACCTTC
NA	TRBV18	TRBJ2-2	NA	CASSPPQGTGELFF	TGTGCCAGCTCACCACCGCAGGGAACCGGGGAGCTGTTTTTT
NA	TRBV3-1/TRBV3-2	TRBJ2-2	once	CASSQGYTGELFF	TGTGCCAGCAGCCAAGGTTACACCGGGGAGCTGTTTTTT
TRBD1	TRBV7-6	TRBJ1-1	NA	CASSLGQGTEAFF	TGTGCCAGCAGCCTAGGACAGGGGACTGAAGCTTTCTTT
TRBD2	TRBV25-1	TRBJ2-1	NA	CASSLQASGGAHNEQFF	TGTGCCAGCAGCCTCCAAGCTAGCGGGGGGGCTCATAATGAGCAGTTCTTC
NA	TRBV6-5	TRBJ1-6	NA	CASSYSAGDNSPLHF	TGTGCCAGCAGTTACTCGGCAGGGGACAATTCACCCCTCCACTTT
NA	TRBV27	TRBJ1-2	few	CASSLSSQGGDGYTF	TGTGCCAGCAGTTTATCCTCACAGGGTGGGGATGGCTACACCTTC
NA	TRBV6-6	TRBJ2-7	NA	CASSQEPTLNYEQYF	TGTGCCAGCAGTCAGGAACCGACACTTAACTACGAGCAGTACTTC
TRBD1	TRBV7-9	TRBJ2-2	NA	CAAGGTGETGELFF	TGTGCCGCCGGGGGGACAGGGGAAACCGGGGAGCTGTTTTTT
NA	TRBV28	TRBJ2-4	NA	CASSPPRLSLAKNIQYF	TGTGCCAGCAGTCCCCCCCGACTATCTCTAGCCAAAAACATTCAGTACTTC
TRBD1	TRBV5-4	TRBJ2-2	NA	CASSLGGQGGAGELFF	TGTGCCAGCAGCTTGGGGGGACAGGGCGGTGCCGGGGAGCTGTTTTTT
NA	TRBV27	TRBJ2-3	NA	CASRPVAASTDTQYF	TGTGCCAGCAGGCCAGTAGCCGCTAGCACAGATACGCAGTATTTT
NA	TRBV5-4	TRBJ1-6	NA	CASSYREVSSPLHF	TGTGCCAGCAGCTACAGGGAGGTTAGTTCACCCCTCCACTTT
NA	TRBV2	TRBJ1-4	NA	CASSLGPTNEKLFF	TGTGCCAGCAGTCTCGGACCAACTAATGAAAAACTGTTTTTT
NA	TRBV5-1	TRBJ2-7	NA	CASSPGTHRDHEQYF	TGCGCCAGCAGCCCCGGAACCCACAGGGACCACGAGCAGTACTTC
NA	TRBV12-3/TRBV12-4	TRBJ1-5	NA	CASSYPLQPQHF	TGTGCCAGCAGTTATCCATTACAGCCCCAGCATTTT
NA	TRBV21-1	TRBJ1-5	NA	CASSKIRKDQPQHF	TGTGCCAGCAGCAAAATTCGGAAGGATCAGCCCCAGCATTTT
TRBD1	TRBV3-1/TRBV3-2	TRBJ1-2	NA	CASSLATTGAVYTF	TGTGCCAGCAGCCTGGCTACGACAGGGGCGGTCTACACCTTC
NA	TRBV5-4	TRBJ1-1	few	CASSLAGSGTEAFF	TGTGCCAGCAGCTTGGCCGGGAGCGGCACTGAAGCTTTCTTT
NA	TRBV6-1	TRBJ1-1	NA	CASSEARNTEAFF	TGTGCCAGCAGCGAAGCCAGGAACACTGAAGCTTTCTTT